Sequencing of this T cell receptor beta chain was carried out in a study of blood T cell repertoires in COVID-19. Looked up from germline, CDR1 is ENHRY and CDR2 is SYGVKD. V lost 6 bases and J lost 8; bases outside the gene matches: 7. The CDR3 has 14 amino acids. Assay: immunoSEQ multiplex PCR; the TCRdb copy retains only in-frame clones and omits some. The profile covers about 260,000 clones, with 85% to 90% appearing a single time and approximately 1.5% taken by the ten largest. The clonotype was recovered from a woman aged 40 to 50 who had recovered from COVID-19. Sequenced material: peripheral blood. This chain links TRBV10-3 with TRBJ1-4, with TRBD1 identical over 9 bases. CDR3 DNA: TGTGCCATCAGACCTACAGGGGGCAGGGAAAAACTGTTTTTT. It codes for CAIRPTGGREKLFF.